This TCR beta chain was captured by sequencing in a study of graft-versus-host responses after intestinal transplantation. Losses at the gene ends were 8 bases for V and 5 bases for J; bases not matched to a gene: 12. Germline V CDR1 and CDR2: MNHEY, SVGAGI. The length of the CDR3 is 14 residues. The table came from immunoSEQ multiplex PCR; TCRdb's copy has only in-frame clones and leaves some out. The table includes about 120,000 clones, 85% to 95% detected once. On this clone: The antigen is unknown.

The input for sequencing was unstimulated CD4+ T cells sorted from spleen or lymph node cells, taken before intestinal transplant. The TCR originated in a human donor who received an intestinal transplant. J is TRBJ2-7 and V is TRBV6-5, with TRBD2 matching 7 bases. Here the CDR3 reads CASRRAGAKDEQYF. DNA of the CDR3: TGTGCCAGCCGAAGGGCGGGAGCTAAAGACGAGCAGTACTTC.